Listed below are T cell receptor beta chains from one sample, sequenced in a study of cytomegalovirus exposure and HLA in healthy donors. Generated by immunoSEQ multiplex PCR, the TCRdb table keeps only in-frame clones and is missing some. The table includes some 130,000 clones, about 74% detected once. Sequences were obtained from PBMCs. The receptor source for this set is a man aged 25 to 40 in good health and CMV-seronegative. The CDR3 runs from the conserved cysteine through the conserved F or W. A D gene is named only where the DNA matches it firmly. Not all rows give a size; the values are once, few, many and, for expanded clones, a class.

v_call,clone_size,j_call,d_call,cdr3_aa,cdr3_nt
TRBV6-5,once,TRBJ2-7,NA,CASSKQENTYEQYF,TGTGCCAGCAGTAAACAGGAGAATACCTACGAGCAGTACTTC
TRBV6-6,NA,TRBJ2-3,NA,CASSSTGRSTDTQYF,TGTGCCAGCAGTTCTACAGGGCGGAGCACAGATACGCAGTATTTT
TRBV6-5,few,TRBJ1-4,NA,CASSLQGPGEKLFF,TGTGCCAGCAGTTTACAGGGTCCGGGGGAAAAACTGTTTTTT
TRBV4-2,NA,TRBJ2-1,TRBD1,CASSQDRWGQGFF,TGTGCCAGCAGCCAAGATAGGTGGGGACAGGGATTCTTC
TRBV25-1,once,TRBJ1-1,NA,CASSDSSQGLPLEAFF,TGTGCCAGCAGTGACTCAAGCCAGGGGTTACCCCTTGAAGCTTTCTTT
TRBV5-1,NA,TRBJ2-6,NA,CASRGLSGANVLTF,TGCGCCAGCAGGGGGCTCTCTGGGGCCAACGTCCTGACTTTC
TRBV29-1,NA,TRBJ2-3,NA,CSVVGQDYSTDTQYF,TGCAGCGTTGTCGGGCAGGACTACAGCACAGATACGCAGTATTTT
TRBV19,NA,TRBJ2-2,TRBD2,CASSQWEAGVTGELFF,TGTGCCAGTAGCCAGTGGGAGGCGGGAGTCACCGGGGAGCTGTTTTTT
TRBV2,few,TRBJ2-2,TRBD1,CASKRQGLNTGELFF,TGTGCCAGCAAACGACAGGGCCTGAACACCGGGGAGCTGTTTTTT
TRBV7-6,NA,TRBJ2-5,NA,CASSLGALSQETQYF,TGTGCCAGCAGCTTAGGGGCACTTTCCCAAGAGACCCAGTACTTC
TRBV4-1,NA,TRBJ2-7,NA,CASSQDGGEQYF,TGCGCCAGCAGCCAAGATGGGGGCGAGCAGTACTTC
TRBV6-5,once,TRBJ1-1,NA,CASSYPGNTEAFF,TGTGCCAGCAGTTACCCCGGGAACACTGAAGCTTTCTTT
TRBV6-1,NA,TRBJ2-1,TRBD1,CASTVGTGSYNEQFF,TGTGCCAGCACTGTAGGGACAGGGTCGTACAATGAGCAGTTCTTC
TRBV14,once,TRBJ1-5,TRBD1,CASSRTGGANQPQHF,TGTGCCAGCAGCCGGACAGGGGGCGCGAATCAGCCCCAGCATTTT
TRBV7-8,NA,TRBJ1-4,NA,CASSLEPEKLFF,TGTGCCAGCAGCTTAGAGCCAGAAAAACTGTTTTTT
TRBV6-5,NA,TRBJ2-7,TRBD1,CASRGQGFYEQYF,TGTGCCAGCAGGGGACAGGGTTTTTACGAGCAGTACTTC
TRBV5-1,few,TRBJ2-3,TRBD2,CASSRRGLAGGPWGTDTQYF,TGCGCCAGCAGCCGTAGGGGACTAGCGGGAGGGCCGTGGGGCACAGATACGCAGTATTTT
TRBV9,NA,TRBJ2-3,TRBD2,CASRRLAGVDTQYF,TGTGCCAGCCGGCGGCTAGCGGGAGTCGATACGCAGTATTTT
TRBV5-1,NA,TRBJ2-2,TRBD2,CASGLGNTGELFF,TGCGCCAGTGGACTAGGGAACACCGGGGAGCTGTTTTTT
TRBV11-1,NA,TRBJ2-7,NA,CASSFDPGFYEQYF,TGTGCCAGCAGCTTTGACCCGGGTTTCTACGAGCAGTACTTC
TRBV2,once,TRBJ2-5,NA,CASRTQWETQYF,TGTGCCAGCCGGACACAGTGGGAGACCCAGTACTTC
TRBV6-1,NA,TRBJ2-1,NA,CASSVNENNEQFF,TGTGCCAGCAGCGTGAATGAGAACAATGAGCAGTTCTTC
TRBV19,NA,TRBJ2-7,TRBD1,CASSRMGQGAYEQYF,TGTGCCAGTAGTCGCATGGGACAGGGGGCCTACGAGCAGTACTTC
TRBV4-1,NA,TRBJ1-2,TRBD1,CASSQGRGQGRANYGYTF,TGCGCCAGCAGCCAAGGGAGGGGACAGGGGAGAGCTAACTATGGCTACACCTTC
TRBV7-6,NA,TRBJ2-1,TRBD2,CASSAGLAPSSYNEQFF,TGTGCCAGCAGCGCCGGACTAGCCCCGAGCTCCTACAATGAGCAGTTCTTC
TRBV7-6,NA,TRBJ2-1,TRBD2,CASSTGLAGGYEQFF,TGTGCCAGCAGCACCGGACTAGCGGGAGGCTATGAGCAGTTCTTC
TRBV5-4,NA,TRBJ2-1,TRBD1,CASSLEGQGYNEQFF,TGTGCCAGCAGCTTGGAGGGACAGGGTTACAATGAGCAGTTCTTC
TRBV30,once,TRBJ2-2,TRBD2,CAWTGGRANTGELFF,TGTGCCTGGACTGGCGGGAGGGCGAACACCGGGGAGCTGTTTTTT
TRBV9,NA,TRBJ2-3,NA,CASSAGLDTQYF,TGTGCCAGCAGCGCAGGGTTAGATACGCAGTATTTT
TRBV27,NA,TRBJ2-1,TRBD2,CASASGRNEQFF,TGTGCCAGCGCTAGCGGGAGGAATGAGCAGTTCTTC
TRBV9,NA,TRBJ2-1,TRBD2,CASSVGGLAGIYNEQFF,TGTGCCAGCAGCGTAGGGGGACTAGCGGGGATCTACAATGAGCAGTTCTTC
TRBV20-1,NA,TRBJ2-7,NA,CSARDTYEQYF,TGCAGTGCTAGAGATACCTACGAGCAGTACTTC
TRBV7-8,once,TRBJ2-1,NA,CASSLAVARLYEQFF,TGTGCCAGCAGCTTAGCGGTAGCGAGGTTGTATGAGCAGTTCTTC
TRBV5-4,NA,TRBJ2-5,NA,CASSLGADQETQYF,TGTGCCAGCAGCCTGGGGGCAGATCAAGAGACCCAGTACTTC
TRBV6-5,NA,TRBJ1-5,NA,CASSYSPVSNQPQHF,TGTGCCAGCAGTTACTCGCCGGTTAGCAATCAGCCCCAGCATTTT
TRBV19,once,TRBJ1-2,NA,CASSIPTGNYGYTF,TGTGCCAGTAGTATTCCAACAGGGAACTATGGCTACACCTTC
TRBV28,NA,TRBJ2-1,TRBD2,CASTLSGSEYNEQFF,TGTGCCAGCACCCTTAGCGGGAGTGAGTACAATGAGCAGTTCTTC
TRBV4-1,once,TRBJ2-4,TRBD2,CASSPGLAGGLAKNIQYF,TGCGCCAGCAGCCCGGGACTAGCGGGAGGGCTAGCCAAAAACATTCAGTACTTC
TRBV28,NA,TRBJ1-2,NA,CASNTDPRAYGYTF,TGTGCCAGCAATACGGACCCCAGGGCTTATGGCTACACCTTC
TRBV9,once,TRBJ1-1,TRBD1,CASSAGQMNTEAFF,TGTGCCAGCAGCGCGGGACAGATGAACACTGAAGCTTTCTTT
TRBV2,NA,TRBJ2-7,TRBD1,CASTGQGFLEQYF,TGTGCCAGCACGGGACAGGGTTTTCTTGAGCAGTACTTC